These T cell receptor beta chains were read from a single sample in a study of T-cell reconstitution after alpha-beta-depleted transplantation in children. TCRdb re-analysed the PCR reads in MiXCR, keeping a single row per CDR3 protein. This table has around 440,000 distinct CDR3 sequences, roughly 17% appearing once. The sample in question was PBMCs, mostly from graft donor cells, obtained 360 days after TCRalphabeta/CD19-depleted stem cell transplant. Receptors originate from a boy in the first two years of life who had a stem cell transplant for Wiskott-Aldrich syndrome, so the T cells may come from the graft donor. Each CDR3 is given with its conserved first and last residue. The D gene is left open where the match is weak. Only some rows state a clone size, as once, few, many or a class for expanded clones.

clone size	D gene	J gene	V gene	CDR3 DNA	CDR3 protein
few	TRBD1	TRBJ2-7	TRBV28	TGTGCCAGCGGACAGGGTGGCTACGAGCAGTACTTC	CASGQGGYEQYF
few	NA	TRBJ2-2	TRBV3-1	TGTGCCAGCAGCCAAGATGGAAGACCCGGGGAGCTGTTTTTT	CASSQDGRPGELFF
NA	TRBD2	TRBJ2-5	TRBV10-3	TGTGCCATCAGTGAAGGACTAGCGGGGGCCTTCGAAGAGACCCAGTACTTC	CAISEGLAGAFEETQYF
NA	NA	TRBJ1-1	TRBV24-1	TGTGCCACCTCATTGGCGGGGGCAACTGAAGCTTTCTTT	CATSLAGATEAFF
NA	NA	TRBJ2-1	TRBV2	TGTGCCAGCTCTCAGCGTGGACTACTGACAAAACTAGAGCAGTTCTTC	CASSQRGLLTKLEQFF
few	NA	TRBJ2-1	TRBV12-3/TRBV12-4	TGTGCCAGCAGTAGGACAGAAAACTACAATGAGCAGTTCTTC	CASSRTENYNEQFF
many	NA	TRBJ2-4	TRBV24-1	TGTGCCACCAGTGACAACAGGGAAGGGTTTCAGTACTTC	CATSDNREGFQYF
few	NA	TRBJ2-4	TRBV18	TGTGCCAGCTCACCGCCCGGAAAGCGTGACATTCAGTACTTC	CASSPPGKRDIQYF
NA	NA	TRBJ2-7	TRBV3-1	TGTGCCAGCAGCCAAGTGAGGGTAAACTATCCGACCTACGAGCAGTACTTC	CASSQVRVNYPTYEQYF
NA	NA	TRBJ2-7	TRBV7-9	TGTGCCAGCAGCCCAACTAGGAGCTCCTACGAGCAGTACTTC	CASSPTRSSYEQYF
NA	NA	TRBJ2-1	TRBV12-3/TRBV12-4	TGTGCCAGCAGTTTGGCCCGTGAGCAGTTCTTC	CASSLAREQFF
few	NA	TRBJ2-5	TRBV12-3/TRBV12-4	TGTGCCAGCACCCCAGGGTTTGGGACCCAGTACTTC	CASTPGFGTQYF
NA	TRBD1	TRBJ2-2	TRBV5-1	TGCGCCAGCAGCTTGTCACAGGGGGCCGGGGAGCTGTTTTTT	CASSLSQGAGELFF
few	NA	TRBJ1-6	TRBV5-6	TGTGCCAGCAGCAGCAGGGAAAGTTCACCCCTCCACTTT	CASSSRESSPLHF
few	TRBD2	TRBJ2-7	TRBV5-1	TGCGCCAGCAGCCCCGGCGTTCGCGGGAGGGCCTTCTACGAGCAGTACTTC	CASSPGVRGRAFYEQYF
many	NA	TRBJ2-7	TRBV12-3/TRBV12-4	TGTGCCAGCACTCGGGACCAAGAGTACGAGCAGTACTTC	CASTRDQEYEQYF
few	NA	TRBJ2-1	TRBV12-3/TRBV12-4	TGTGCCAGCAGAATACAGGGAATCAATGAGCAGTTCTTC	CASRIQGINEQFF
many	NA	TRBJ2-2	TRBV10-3	TGTGCCATCAGTGAGCAGGCCGGGGAGCTGTTTTTT	CAISEQAGELFF
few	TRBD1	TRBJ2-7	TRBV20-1	TGCAGTGCTGGGACAGGGTACTACGAGCAGTACTTC	CSAGTGYYEQYF
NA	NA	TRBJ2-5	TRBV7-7	TGTGCCAGCAGCCCTGACATGGTTAGGGAGACCCAGTACTTC	CASSPDMVRETQYF
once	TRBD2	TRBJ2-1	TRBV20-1	TGCAGTGCTACTACCACGGTACTAGCGGGCTACAATGAGCAGTTCTTC	CSATTTVLAGYNEQFF
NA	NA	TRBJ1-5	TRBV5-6	TGTGCCAGCAGCTTGGACGGAAGCAATCAGCCCCAGCATTTT	CASSLDGSNQPQHF
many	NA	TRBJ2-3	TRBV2	TGTGCCAGCAGTACCGGGACCACAGATACGCAGTATTTT	CASSTGTTDTQYF